These 10 T cell receptor beta chains originate from one sample sequenced in a study of tumor-infiltrating lymphocytes in primary liver carcinoma. Blood RNA came from unsorted whole blood; germline DNA was also extracted. Production of TCR beta cDNA used roughly 0.55 ug total RNA together with a constant-region primer. Modified slightly, ARM-PCR produced TCR beta libraries over three nested multiplex PCR rounds. With TRBV1-TRBV30 forward primers and a C-beta reverse primer, the first two PCR rounds were run for 10 cycles each. Using its own MiXCR run on the multiplex PCR reads, TCRdb lists one record per CDR3 protein. The table has some 320,000 distinct CDR3 sequences, roughly 60% seen once; the top ten hold 9% to 10%. The sequencing input was peripheral blood. The source of these receptors is a man aged 35-49 years with primary liver carcinoma and hepatitis B virus infection.

This clonotype was observed a single time. At one end the junction does not follow the germline gene, possibly because of a read error. The chain combines TRBV5-1 with TRBJ2-7; 7 bases fit TRBD1. Germline V lookup: CDR1 SGHRS, CDR2 YFSETQ. The CDR3 runs to 15 residues. The DNA of the CDR3 is TGCGCCAGCAGCCCGGACAGGACGGTGGCCTACGAGAAGTACTTC. Its translation: CASSPDRTVAYEKYF.

This clonotype was counted many times. This chain joins TRBV12-3 or TRBV12-4 and TRBJ1-1; D unresolved. CDR3 size: 13 residues. The germline V and J ends were trimmed by 5 bases and 4 bases, with 11 bases remaining between them. CDR3 sequence: CASSQWIGTEAFF. The CDR3 DNA follows: TGTGCCAGCAGTCAATGGATCGGCACTGAAGCTTTCTTT.

This clonotype showed up many times. This chain connects TRBV5-1 to TRBJ1-2; D possibly corresponds to TRBD1 (6 bases). Germline assignment: CDR1 SGHRS and CDR2 YFSETQ. The CDR3 consists of 15 residues. V shed 0 bases and J shed 8 bases, with 17 bases lying between them. In DNA, the CDR3 is TGCGCCAGCAGCTTGGACACAGGGAGAGAAAGCGGCTACACCTTC. Translated, it gives CASSLDTGRESGYTF.

Remarks on this clonotype: The junction does not match germline at one end; this may be a read error. This rearrangement joins TRBV12-3 or TRBV12-4 to TRBJ2-2, with TRBD2 matching over 7 bases. The CDR3 runs to 14 residues. Here the CDR3 DNA reads TGTGCCAGCAGACGGGACTACAACACCGGGGAGCTGCTTTTT. Protein: CASRRDYNTGELLF.

Note on this clonotype: Possible read error: a much larger clone is one base away. The chain employs TRBV29-1 and TRBJ1-1; 9 bases agree with TRBD1. The CDR3 is 11 residues long. Germline values: CDR1 SQVTM, CDR2 ANQGSEA. The CDR3 DNA is TGCAGCGGGGAGACAGGGGGGAAGGCTCTCTTT. As protein: CSGETGGKALF.

Remarks on this clonotype: Mismatch with germline at one junction end may stem from a read error. The V gene is TRBV14, the J gene TRBJ2-1; tentatively, D is TRBD1 (6 bases). Per germline, CDR1 SGHDN and CDR2 FVKESK. This CDR3 comprises 15 residues. CDR3 protein: CASSQDTGNYNERFF. The CDR3, as DNA: TGTGCCAGCAGCCAAGATACAGGGAACTACAATGAGCGGTTCTTC.

This clonotype was seen only a few times. A much larger clone differs from this one at a single base, so this may be a read error. This rearrangement joins TRBV30 to TRBJ1-5, with D hard to call. Germline CDR1 GTSNPN, CDR2 SVGIG (reference sequence). The CDR3 is made up of 10 amino acids. In DNA form, the CDR3 reads TGTGCCCTGGGAGGTCAGTCCCAGCATTTT. Protein sequence: CALGGQSQHF.

Concerning this clonotype itself: At one end, the junction sequence differs from germline, possibly due to a read error. The rearrangement uses TRBV6-1 and TRBJ1-5; the D is unclear. CDR1 and CDR2 from the germline V gene are MNHNS and SASEGT. The CDR3 is 16 residues long. Here the CDR3 DNA reads TGTGCCAACAGTTACTTTGGGCTAGATAGTAATCAGCCCCAGCATTTT. Translated: CANSYFGLDSNQPQHF.

The chain uses TRBV24-1 and TRBJ2-1; tentatively, D is TRBD1 or TRBD2 (5 bases each). Germline V gene sequence: CDR1 KGHDR, CDR2 SFDVKD. CDR3 length equals 16 residues. V gave up 5 bases and J gave up 4 bases, with 17 bases separating them. The CDR3 DNA reads TGTGCCACCAGTGGGGGCCGGGATTCCCCTTACAATGAGCAGTTCTTC. Translation: CATSGGRDSPYNEQFF.

As for this clonotype: Relative to the germline gene, one junction end is altered; a read error may explain this. V gene TRBV4-1 combines with J gene TRBJ2-5, with D unresolved. CDR3 length equals 15 residues. Germline V gene lookup returns CDR1 MGHRA and CDR2 YSYEKL. The CDR3 is CASSQDLYLQETQNF. CDR3 in DNA: TGCGCCAGCAGCCAAGATCTTTACTTGCAGGAGACCCAGAACTTC.